These T cell receptor beta chains were read from a single sample in a study of cytotoxic CD8 clonotypes in ibrutinib-treated CLL. Generated by immunoSEQ multiplex PCR, the TCRdb table keeps only in-frame clones and is missing some. Of more than 50,000 clones listed, 45% to 60% are singletons. Sequencing was performed on PBMCs, taken after 12 months of ibrutinib treatment. These receptors were taken from a human donor with chronic lymphocytic leukemia. Each CDR3 is given with its conserved first and last residue. D genes are given only for firm matches. Clone size appears in some rows only: once, few, many, or a class for an expanded clone.

abundance	d_gene	v_gene	j_gene	CDR3nt	CDR3aa
-	-	TRBV28	TRBJ2-6	TGTGCCAGCAGTTACTTGGGCCGCTCTGGGGCCAACGTCCTGACTTTC	CASSYLGRSGANVLTF
-	-	TRBV11-2	TRBJ2-6	TGTGCCAGCAGCTTAGTTTTCGGGGCGCACAACGTCCTGACTTTC	CASSLVFGAHNVLTF
many	-	TRBV2	TRBJ2-6	TGTGCCAGCCACGGATCCGGGGCCAACGTCCTGACTTTC	CASHGSGANVLTF
-	TRBD1	TRBV5-1	TRBJ1-2	TGCGCCAGCAGCTTCGGACAGGGTTCATATGGCTACACCTTC	CASSFGQGSYGYTF
many	TRBD1	TRBV18	TRBJ2-1	TGTGCCAGCTCACCGGGACAGGCGTCACTACTAAACAATGAGCAGTTCTTC	CASSPGQASLLNNEQFF
-	-	TRBV30	TRBJ2-1	TGTGCCTGGTCGAAAGGGGTCCCTTCTGACAATGAGCAGTTCTTC	CAWSKGVPSDNEQFF
-	-	TRBV6-5	TRBJ1-3	TGTGCCAGCGCCTATGGAAACACCATATATTTT	CASAYGNTIYF
-	-	TRBV2	TRBJ2-7	TGTGCCAGCGGGGACCGCTACGAGCAGTACTTC	CASGDRYEQYF
-	-	TRBV30	TRBJ1-3	TGTGCCTGGAGTGTATCAGGGCACCTGTTCCCCATATATTTT	CAWSVSGHLFPIYF
-	TRBD1	TRBV4-1	TRBJ1-4	TGCGCCAGCAGCCAAGCAGGGGGCGGAGATGAAAAACTGTTTTTT	CASSQAGGGDEKLFF
-	-	TRBV6-5	TRBJ1-5	TGTGCCAGCAGCTGGGCCTATAATCAGCCCCAGCATTTT	CASSWAYNQPQHF
-	-	TRBV15	TRBJ2-1	TGTGCCACCAGCAGAGCACTAATGAGCTCCTACAATGAGCAGTTCTTC	CATSRALMSSYNEQFF
-	-	TRBV7-2	TRBJ2-7	TGTGCCAGCAGCAACTACCCCCTGGAGCAGTACTTC	CASSNYPLEQYF
-	-	TRBV6-4	TRBJ2-3	TGTGCCAGCAGCCCAGGGGGGGGCCACCCAGATACGCAGTATTTT	CASSPGGGHPDTQYF
-	-	TRBV7-2	TRBJ1-2	TGTGCCAGCAGCTTAGTCTCCTATGGCTACACCTTC	CASSLVSYGYTF
-	TRBD2	TRBV27	TRBJ2-3	TGTGCCAGCAGGCTAGCGGGGGGGACGGATACGCAGTATTTT	CASRLAGGTDTQYF
once	-	TRBV9	TRBJ1-2	TGTGCCAGCAGCGTAAGGTATGAGACTCCAAGCAATGGCTACACCTTC	CASSVRYETPSNGYTF
-	-	TRBV5-6	TRBJ1-2	TGTGCCAGCAGCCGTATAACAGGGAACTATGGCTACACCTTC	CASSRITGNYGYTF
few	-	TRBV7-9	TRBJ1-5	TGTGCCAGCAGCTCCTCGGGGAATCAGCCCCAGCATTTT	CASSSSGNQPQHF
-	-	TRBV6-5	TRBJ1-2	TGTGCCAGCAGTATCTACGGGCAGATCAACTATGGCTACACCTTC	CASSIYGQINYGYTF